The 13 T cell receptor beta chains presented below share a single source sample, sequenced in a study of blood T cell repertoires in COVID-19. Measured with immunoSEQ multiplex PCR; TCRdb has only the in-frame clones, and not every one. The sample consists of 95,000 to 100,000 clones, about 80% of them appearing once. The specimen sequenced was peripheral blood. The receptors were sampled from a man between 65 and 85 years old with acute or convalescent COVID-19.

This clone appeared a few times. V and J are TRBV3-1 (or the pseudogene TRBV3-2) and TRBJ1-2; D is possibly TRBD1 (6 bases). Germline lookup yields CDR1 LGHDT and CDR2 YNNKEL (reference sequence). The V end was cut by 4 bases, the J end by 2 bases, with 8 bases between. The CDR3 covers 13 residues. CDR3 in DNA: TGTGCCAGCAGCCCCGGGACAAACTATGGCTACACCTTC. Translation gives CASSPGTNYGYTF.

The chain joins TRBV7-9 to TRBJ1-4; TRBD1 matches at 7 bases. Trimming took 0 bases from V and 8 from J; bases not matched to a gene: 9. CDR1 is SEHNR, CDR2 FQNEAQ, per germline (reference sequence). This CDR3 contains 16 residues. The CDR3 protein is CASSLAWDSTYEKLFF. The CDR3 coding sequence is TGTGCCAGCAGCTTAGCCTGGGACAGCACGTACGAAAAACTGTTTTTT.

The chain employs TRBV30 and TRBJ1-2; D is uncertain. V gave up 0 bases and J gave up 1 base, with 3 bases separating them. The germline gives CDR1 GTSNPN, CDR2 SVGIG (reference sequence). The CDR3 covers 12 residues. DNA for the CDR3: TGTGCCTGGAGTGTACTTAACTATGGCTACACCTTC. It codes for CAWSVLNYGYTF.

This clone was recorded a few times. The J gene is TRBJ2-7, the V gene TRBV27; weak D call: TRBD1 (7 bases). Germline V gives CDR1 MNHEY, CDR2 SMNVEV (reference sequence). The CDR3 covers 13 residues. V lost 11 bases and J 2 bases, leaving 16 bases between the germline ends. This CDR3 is CASRGDPAYEQYF. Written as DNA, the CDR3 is TGTGCCTCCAGGGGGGACCCCGCCTACGAGCAGTACTTC.

CDR3 region: CASSLGGFYEQYF. The CDR3 DNA reads TGTGCCAGCAGCTTAGGAGGGTTCTACGAGCAGTACTTC. The chain recombines TRBV11-2 with TRBJ2-7; D is possibly TRBD2 (5 bases). CDR1 and CDR2 (germline): SGHAT, FQNNGV. The CDR3 is 13 residues long. V gave up 1 base and J gave up 3 bases, with 7 bases separating them.

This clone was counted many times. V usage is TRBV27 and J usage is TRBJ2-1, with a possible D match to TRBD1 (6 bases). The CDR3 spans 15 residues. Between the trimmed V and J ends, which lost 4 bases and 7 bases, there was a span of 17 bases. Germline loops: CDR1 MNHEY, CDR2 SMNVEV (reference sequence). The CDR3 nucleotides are TGTGCCAGCAGTTATGCCGCCGGGACATCAAATGAGCAGTTCTTC. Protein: CASSYAAGTSNEQFF.

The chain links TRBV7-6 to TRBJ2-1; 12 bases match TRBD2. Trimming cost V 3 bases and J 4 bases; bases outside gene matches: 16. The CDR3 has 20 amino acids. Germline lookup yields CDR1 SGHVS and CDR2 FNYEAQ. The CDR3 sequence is CASSFGLAGGPSGRYNEQFF. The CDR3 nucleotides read TGTGCCAGCAGCTTTGGTCTAGCGGGAGGGCCGTCCGGCCGTTACAATGAGCAGTTCTTC.

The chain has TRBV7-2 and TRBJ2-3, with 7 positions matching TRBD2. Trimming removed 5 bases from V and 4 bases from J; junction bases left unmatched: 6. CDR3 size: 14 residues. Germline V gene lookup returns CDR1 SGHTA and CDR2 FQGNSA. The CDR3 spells CASSNRDYSDTQYF. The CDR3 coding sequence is TGTGCCAGCAGCAACCGGGACTATTCAGATACGCAGTATTTT.

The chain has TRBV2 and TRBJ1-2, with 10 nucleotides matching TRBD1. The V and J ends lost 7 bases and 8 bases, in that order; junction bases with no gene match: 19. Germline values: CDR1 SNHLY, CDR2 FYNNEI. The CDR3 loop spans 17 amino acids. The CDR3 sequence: CASMSESSYGTGEGYTF. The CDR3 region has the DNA TGTGCCAGCATGAGCGAATCGTCTTACGGGACAGGGGAGGGCTACACCTTC.

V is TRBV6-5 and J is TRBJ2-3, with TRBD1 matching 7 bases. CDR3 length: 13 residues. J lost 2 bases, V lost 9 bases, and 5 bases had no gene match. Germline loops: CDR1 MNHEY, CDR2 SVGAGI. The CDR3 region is CASKDRITDTQYF. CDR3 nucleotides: TGTGCCAGTAAGGACAGGATCACAGATACGCAGTATTTT.

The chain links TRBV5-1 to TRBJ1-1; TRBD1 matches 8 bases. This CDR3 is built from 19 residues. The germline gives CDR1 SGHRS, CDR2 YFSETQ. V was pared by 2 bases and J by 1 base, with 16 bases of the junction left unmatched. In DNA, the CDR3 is TGCGCCAGCAGCTTTTCCACCAGGGGGCGCGGGGCTTGGAACACTGAAGCTTTCTTT. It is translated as CASSFSTRGRGAWNTEAFF.

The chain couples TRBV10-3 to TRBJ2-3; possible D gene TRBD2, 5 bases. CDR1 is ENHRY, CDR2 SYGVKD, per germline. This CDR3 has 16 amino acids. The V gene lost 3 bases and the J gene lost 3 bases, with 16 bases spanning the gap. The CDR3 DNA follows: TGTGCCATCAGTGACGGGCTAGCTCGGGGAACAGATACGCAGTATTTT. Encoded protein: CAISDGLARGTDTQYF.

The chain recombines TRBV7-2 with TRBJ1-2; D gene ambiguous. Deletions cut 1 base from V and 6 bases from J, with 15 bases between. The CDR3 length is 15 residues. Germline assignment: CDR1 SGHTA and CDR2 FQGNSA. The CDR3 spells CASSLVLPPMDGYTF. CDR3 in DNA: TGTGCCAGCAGCTTAGTTTTGCCCCCTATGGATGGCTACACCTTC.